The 26 T cell receptor beta chains given below trace back to one sample, sequenced in a study of long-term antiretroviral therapy in people with HIV. immunoSEQ v3.0 was run at survey level. Sequencing was performed with immunoSEQ multiplex PCR; in TCRdb, only in-frame clones are kept and a portion is missing. The sample shows about 21,000 clones, 70% to 90% of them seen only once. The sample in question was unsorted PBMCs, obtained 2.3 years after starting antiretroviral therapy. These receptors were taken from a man between 60 and 75 years old with HIV.

The genes are TRBV18 and TRBJ1-4, with D perhaps TRBD1 (5 bases). Germline V lookup: CDR1 KGHSH, CDR2 LQKENI. The V end was cut by 0 bases, the J end by 5 bases, with 7 bases between. The CDR3 totals 14 residues. The CDR3 DNA follows: TGTGCCAGCTCACCACCGGGGGACAATGAAAAACTGTTTTTT. It translates to CASSPPGDNEKLFF.

The chain links TRBV2 to TRBJ1-4; D ambiguous. The V gene's germline CDR1 is SNHLY and CDR2 FYNNEI. Trimming shortened V by 6 bases and J by 3 bases, and 11 bases separated the two germline ends. The CDR3 runs to 14 residues. CDR3 region: CASSPEASNEKLFF. The CDR3 DNA follows: TGTGCCAGCAGCCCGGAGGCGTCTAATGAAAAACTGTTTTTT.

The chain carries TRBV7-8 and TRBJ1-5, with D uncertain. The CDR3 is 16 amino acids. Trimming took 4 bases from V and 2 from J, leaving 15 bases between them. The germline gives CDR1 SGHVS, CDR2 FQNEAQ. CDR3 in amino acids: CASSSHTGAGNQPQHF. The CDR3 coding sequence is TGTGCCAGCAGCTCACATACGGGCGCAGGCAATCAGCCCCAGCATTTT.

This clone was seen only a few times. This rearrangement joins TRBV19 to TRBJ1-2; 9 positions agree with TRBD1. Losses at the gene ends were 11 bases for V and 7 bases for J; bases not matched to a gene: 14. From germline, CDR1 is LNHDA and CDR2 SQIVND (reference sequence). This CDR3 has 14 amino acids. CDR3 nucleotide sequence: TGTGCCCGCTCCTGGGGACAGGGCCCTTGTGGCTACACCTTC. It translates to CARSWGQGPCGYTF.

V gene TRBV9 combines with J gene TRBJ1-5; 7 positions match TRBD1. Germline values: CDR1 SGDLS, CDR2 YYNGEE. The CDR3 length is 15 residues. Losses at the gene ends were 4 bases for V and 3 bases for J; bases not matched to a gene: 7. CDR3 in amino acids: CASSKQTGPNQPQHF. CDR3 DNA sequence: TGTGCCAGCAGCAAACAGACAGGGCCCAATCAGCCCCAGCATTTT.

The chain couples TRBV7-2 to TRBJ2-1; 8 bases map to TRBD2. V shed 2 bases and J 6 bases; nucleotides not matched to a gene: 6. The V gene's germline CDR1 is SGHTA and CDR2 FQGNSA. CDR3 length: 15 amino acids. CDR3 coding DNA: TGTGCCAGCAGCTTATTTCCGGGACTAGGCAATGAGCAGTTCTTC. Residues: CASSLFPGLGNEQFF.

V gene TRBV2 combines with J gene TRBJ2-3; TRBD2 matches at 14 bases. From germline, CDR1 is SNHLY and CDR2 FYNNEI. The V segment lost 1 base and the J segment 2 bases; nucleotides outside the gene matches: 2. There are 17 residues in the CDR3. DNA for the CDR3: TGTGCCAGCAGTGAAGGACTAGCGGGGGGGATCACAGATACGCAGTATTTT. As protein: CASSEGLAGGITDTQYF.

V and J are TRBV4-1 and TRBJ1-5; D not resolved. With 0 bases removed from V and 5 bases from J, the gap between germline ends came to 8 bases. Per the germline V gene, CDR1 is MGHRA and CDR2 is YSYEKL. The CDR3 spans 14 residues. The CDR3 bases are TGCGCCAGCAGCCAAGACCACTCTGATCAGCCCCAGCATTTT. It specifies CASSQDHSDQPQHF.

This rearrangement joins TRBV5-4 to TRBJ2-2; 8 bases map to TRBD2. Germline V gene sequence: CDR1 SGHNT, CDR2 YYREEE (reference sequence). The trim removed 2 bases at V and 5 bases at J, leaving 5 bases unmatched. The CDR3 loop spans 15 amino acids. The chain's CDR3 is CASSLAGVGTGELFF. For the CDR3, the DNA is TGTGCCAGCAGCTTAGCGGGAGTTGGGACCGGGGAGCTGTTTTTT.

With respect to this clone: This CDR3 is also generated by other DNA sequences in the sample. V usage is TRBV7-9 and J usage is TRBJ2-3, with D unclear. Deletions cut 5 bases from V and 0 bases from J, with 3 bases between. CDR1 is SEHNR, CDR2 FQNEAQ, per germline (reference sequence). CDR3 length: 12 amino acids. CDR3 sequence (DNA): TGTGCCAGCAGCCTGAGCACAGATACGCAGTATTTT. Its translation is CASSLSTDTQYF.

V gene TRBV6-1 combines with J gene TRBJ2-7; perhaps TRBD1 as D (6 bases). The CDR3 runs to 14 residues. Trimming pared 6 bases from V and 1 base from J, leaving 13 bases between. Germline V gene data show CDR1 as MNHNS and CDR2 as SASEGT. The CDR3 loop reads CASREQGQSYEQYF. The CDR3 DNA is TGTGCCAGCAGAGAACAGGGTCAGTCCTACGAGCAGTACTTC.

Written as DNA, the CDR3 is TGCGCCAGCAGCTTGCCCACAGGGGAGGTCGGCGAGCAGTACTTC. It translates to CASSLPTGEVGEQYF. This sequence joins TRBV5-1 and TRBJ2-7, with D possibly matching TRBD1 (7 bases). Looked up from germline, CDR1 is SGHRS and CDR2 is YFSETQ. CDR3 length: 15 residues. V dropped 1 base and J dropped 6 bases, with 17 bases sitting between them. Complete variable domain (other parts from reference TRBV5-1 and TRBJ2-7): KAGVTQTPRYLIKTRGQQVTLSCSPISGHRSVSWYQQTPGQGLQFLFEYFSETQRNKGNFPGRFSGRQFSNSRSEMNVSTLELGDSALYLCASSLPTGEVGEQYFGPGTRLTVT.

This chain joins TRBV10-1 and TRBJ1-1, with D perhaps TRBD1 (6 bases). Deletions cut 8 bases from V and 0 bases from J, with 10 bases between. The CDR3 runs to 13 residues. CDR1 is WNHNN, CDR2 SYGVQD, per germline (reference sequence). DNA of the CDR3: TGCGCCAGCCGTGGACAGTTGAACACTGAAGCTTTCTTT. Encoded protein: CASRGQLNTEAFF.

The chain combines TRBV18 with TRBJ2-7; a possible D gene is TRBD1 (6 bases). Germline assignment: CDR1 KGHSH and CDR2 LQKENI. The V end lost 2 bases, the J end lost 2 bases, and 10 bases lay between the germline ends. This CDR3 spans 14 amino acids. CDR3 amino acids: CASSPGTKAYEQYF. The CDR3 coding sequence is TGTGCCAGCTCACCAGGGACAAAAGCCTACGAGCAGTACTTC.

The chain combines TRBV5-1 with TRBJ2-7; D possibly corresponds to TRBD1 (6 bases). This CDR3 contains 14 residues. V was trimmed by 6 bases and J by 0 bases, leaving 13 bases between them. CDR1 SGHRS and CDR2 YFSETQ come from the germline V gene. In DNA form, the CDR3 reads TGCGCCAGCACGTCAGGGGCTAGCTCCTACGAGCAGTACTTC. As protein: CASTSGASSYEQYF.

The V and J genes are TRBV27 and TRBJ1-3; the D gene is possibly TRBD1 (5 bases). CDR3 length equals 16 residues. V shed 3 bases and J shed 0 bases, with 12 bases lying between them. Germline V gene sequence: CDR1 MNHEY, CDR2 SMNVEV (reference sequence). CDR3 nucleotides: TGTGCCAGCAGTTTTTCGGGACTGAACTCTGGAAACACCATATATTTT. Protein: CASSFSGLNSGNTIYF.

The chain uses TRBV25-1 and TRBJ1-2; 10 positions match TRBD1. Trimming removed 3 bases from V and 4 bases from J; junction bases left unmatched: 8. Germline loops: CDR1 MGHDK, CDR2 SYGVNS. CDR3 size: 16 residues. CDR3 sequence reads: CASSDPGTGDVYGYTF. The CDR3 coding sequence is TGTGCCAGCAGTGACCCCGGGACAGGGGATGTCTATGGCTACACCTTC.

This sequence joins TRBV9 and TRBJ2-5; weak D call: TRBD2 (6 bases). This CDR3 spans 14 amino acids. Trimming left V 3 bases short and J 4 bases short, with 13 bases between. CDR1 is SGDLS, CDR2 YYNGEE, per germline. CDR3 amino acids: CASSAQTSSETQYF. The DNA of the CDR3 is TGTGCCAGCAGCGCCCAGACTAGTTCAGAGACCCAGTACTTC.

J is TRBJ1-2 and V is TRBV7-2; TRBD1 aligns across 8 bases. With 2 bases clipped from V and 7 bases from J, the junction kept 9 bases outside the gene matches. Germline V CDR1 and CDR2: SGHTA, FQGNSA. This CDR3 comprises 15 residues. The CDR3 sequence: CASSLLLSDRGGYTF. The CDR3 DNA is TGTGCCAGCAGCTTACTTTTGTCTGACAGGGGTGGCTACACCTTC.

The J gene is TRBJ2-7, the V gene TRBV19, with 11 positions matching TRBD1. V shed 4 bases, J shed 2 bases, and the junction held 4 bases outside the gene matches. The germline CDR1 and CDR2 sequences are LNHDA and SQIVND (reference sequence). The CDR3 runs to 15 residues. CDR3 region: CASSNGQGAAYEQYF. The CDR3 nucleotides are TGTGCCAGTAGTAATGGACAGGGGGCCGCCTACGAGCAGTACTTC.

J is TRBJ1-1 and V is TRBV7-3, with D tentatively TRBD1 (5 bases). This CDR3 is built from 14 residues. Germline V CDR1 and CDR2: SGHTA, FQGTGA. Trimming pared 5 bases from V and 1 base from J, leaving 11 bases between. The CDR3 sequence is CASSPGRENTEAFF. CDR3 DNA: TGTGCCAGCAGCCCGGGACGGGAGAACACTGAAGCTTTCTTT.

The chain joins TRBV7-8 to TRBJ1-5; D gene ambiguous. V lost 0 bases, J lost 0 bases, and 9 bases lay in between. CDR3 length: 16 residues. In germline, CDR1 is SGHVS, CDR2 FQNEAQ. The CDR3: CASSLAVSLSNQPQHF. As DNA, the CDR3 is TGTGCCAGCAGCTTAGCGGTCAGTCTTAGCAATCAGCCCCAGCATTTT.

V and J are TRBV28 and TRBJ1-2; D is unclear. Germline-derived CDR1 and CDR2 are MDHEN and SYDVKM. V lost 7 bases and J lost 7, with 13 bases in between. The CDR3 has 12 residues. CDR3 bases: TGTGCCAGCACCTCGTCCCTGGTTGGCTACACCTTC. This gives the protein CASTSSLVGYTF.

The chain employs TRBV5-8 and TRBJ1-2; D gene unclear. Trimming shortened V by 0 bases and J by 5 bases, and 17 bases separated the two germline ends. Germline CDR1 is SGHTS and CDR2 is YDEGEE. The CDR3 contains 16 residues. CDR3 sequence reads: CASSLDFSFYGYGYTF. CDR3 in DNA: TGTGCCAGCAGCTTGGACTTCAGCTTTTATGGGTATGGCTACACCTTC.

The CDR3 DNA follows: TGTGCCAGCAGTGAGAAACCTAGGATCTCAATCGCCGAGCAGTACTTC. Encoded protein: CASSEKPRISIAEQYF. The gene calls are TRBV6-1 and TRBJ2-7; the D is unclear. Trimming pared 3 bases from V and 6 bases from J, leaving 21 bases between. Per the germline V gene, CDR1 is MNHNS and CDR2 is SASEGT. The CDR3 is 16 amino acids.

The V gene is TRBV4-3, the J gene TRBJ2-3; D is unresolved. CDR1 and CDR2 from the germline V gene are LGHNA and YSLEER. The CDR3 is made up of 13 amino acids. The V gene lost 1 base and the J gene lost 4 bases, with 6 bases spanning the gap. The CDR3, as DNA: TGCGCCAGCAGCCAAGGGCTCCCAGATACGCAGTATTTT. This encodes CASSQGLPDTQYF.